These 28 T cell receptor beta chains share one sample of origin, sequenced in a study of CD4+ T cells in melanoma. Libraries were prepared by immunoSEQ multiplex PCR; TCRdb keeps only in-frame clonotypes and omits some of them. The sample includes about 140,000 clones, 80% to 95% of them seen just once. These receptor sequences come from a human donor with melanoma.

J is TRBJ1-4 and V is TRBV7-2; D gene unclear. V lost 0 bases, J lost 4 bases, and 12 bases lay in between. There are 16 residues in the CDR3. Per the germline V gene, CDR1 is SGHTA and CDR2 is FQGNSA. CDR3 nucleotide sequence: TGTGCCAGCAGCTTAGCCAGGCAGAACTATAATGAAAAACTGTTTTTT. Translating it yields CASSLARQNYNEKLFF.

The rearrangement uses TRBV5-5 and TRBJ1-3; perhaps TRBD1 as D (5 bases). CDR3 length: 15 residues. The germline gives CDR1 SGHKS, CDR2 YYEKEE (reference sequence). The V gene lost 5 bases and the J gene lost 0 bases, with 12 bases spanning the gap. This CDR3 is CASREQGLSGNTIYF. CDR3 bases: TGTGCCAGCAGGGAGCAGGGTCTCTCTGGAAACACCATATATTTT.

This clone was found once. The chain combines TRBV19 with TRBJ2-7, with D possibly TRBD2 on 5 matching bases. Germline CDR1 is LNHDA and CDR2 is SQIVND (reference sequence). Trimming cost V 6 bases and J 3 bases, with 21 bases left between them. The CDR3 consists of 16 residues. The DNA of the CDR3 is TGTGCCAGTAGCCCTCACCCAGCGGCTGGGAGCTACGAGCAGTACTTC. Protein product: CASSPHPAAGSYEQYF.

The chain couples TRBV5-6 to TRBJ1-2; D might be TRBD1 (6 bases). Germline lookup yields CDR1 SGHDT and CDR2 YYEEEE. The CDR3 sequence is 16 residues long. Trimming removed 4 bases from V and 0 bases from J, with 16 bases in between. The CDR3, as DNA: TGTGCCAGCAGCCCACTTTTAAGACAGGCTAACTATGGCTACACCTTC. The encoded protein is CASSPLLRQANYGYTF.

The chain uses TRBV11-2 and TRBJ2-2; tentative D call: TRBD1 (6 bases). The V gene's germline CDR1 is SGHAT and CDR2 FQNNGV. The CDR3 totals 16 residues. The germline V and J ends were trimmed by 5 bases and 4 bases, with 17 bases remaining between them. The CDR3 reads CASSTTAGVRTGELFF. CDR3 DNA sequence: TGTGCCAGCAGCACGACCGCAGGGGTTCGCACCGGGGAGCTGTTTTTT.

This chain joins TRBV6-1 and TRBJ1-4, with D perhaps matching TRBD1 (6 bases). Trimming took 7 bases from V and 6 from J, leaving 12 bases between them. The CDR3 runs 13 residues. The germline gives CDR1 MNHNS, CDR2 SASEGT. CDR3 nucleotides: TGTGCCAGCACACGGACAGCCTATGAAAAACTGTTTTTT. The encoded protein is CASTRTAYEKLFF.

This rearrangement joins TRBV4-1 to TRBJ1-5, with a weak D call TRBD1 (6 bases). Germline V lookup: CDR1 MGHRA, CDR2 YSYEKL. The CDR3 sequence is 15 residues long. The germline V and J ends were trimmed by 2 bases and 4 bases, with 12 bases remaining between them. This chain's CDR3 is CASSQPGQFNQPQHF. In nucleotides, the CDR3 is TGCGCCAGCAGCCAACCTGGACAGTTTAATCAGCCCCAGCATTTT.

This clone showed up just once. The chain carries TRBV27 and TRBJ1-1, with a weak D call TRBD1 (5 bases). Trimming pared 6 bases from V and 4 bases from J, leaving 15 bases between. CDR1 is MNHEY, CDR2 SMNVEV, per germline (reference sequence). CDR3 size: 14 residues. The CDR3 DNA sequence: TGTGCCAGCAGGCCCCAGGGAAGGAGCACTGAAGCTTTCTTT. This encodes CASRPQGRSTEAFF.

The genes are TRBV2 and TRBJ1-5, with a tentative D call TRBD1 (5 bases). The CDR3 sequence is 15 residues long. Trimming stripped 8 bases from V and 7 bases from J, with 21 bases between. Germline V gene lookup returns CDR1 SNHLY and CDR2 FYNNEI. The CDR3 nucleotides are TGTGCCAGCCTCAGTGGGGGGAAAGACGGGCAGCCCCAGCATTTT. Translation gives CASLSGGKDGQPQHF.

The chain employs TRBV6-5 and TRBJ1-1; no clear D. Germline CDR1 is MNHEY and CDR2 is SVGAGI. The CDR3 has 13 amino acids. The germline V and J ends were trimmed by 1 base and 5 bases, with 8 bases remaining between them. In nucleotides, the CDR3 is TGTGCCAGCAGTTACTTACGGGTTACTGAAGCTTTCTTT. It yields the protein CASSYLRVTEAFF.

The chain links TRBV5-1 to TRBJ2-7; D is uncertain. Per the germline V gene, CDR1 is SGHRS and CDR2 is YFSETQ. CDR3 size: 14 residues. Trimming cost V 2 bases and J 0 bases, with 9 bases left between them. The CDR3 DNA follows: TGCGCCAGCAGCTTCCGTCCCGGCTCCTACGAGCAGTACTTC. Translated: CASSFRPGSYEQYF. Full variable domain (missing parts from reference TRBV5-1 and TRBJ2-7): KAGVTQTPRYLIKTRGQQVTLSCSPISGHRSVSWYQQTPGQGLQFLFEYFSETQRNKGNFPGRFSGRQFSNSRSEMNVSTLELGDSALYLCASSFRPGSYEQYFGPGTRLTVT.

The J gene is TRBJ1-4, the V gene TRBV7-9, with D unclear. V dropped 1 base and J dropped 13 bases, with 13 bases sitting between them. In germline, CDR1 is SEHNR, CDR2 FQNEAQ (reference sequence). There are 13 residues in the CDR3. CDR3 in amino acids: CASSLGAAGRLFF. The CDR3 DNA follows: TGTGCCAGCAGCTTAGGTGCAGCGGGAAGACTGTTTTTT. Complete variable domain (other parts from reference TRBV7-9 and TRBJ1-4): DTGVSQNPRHKITKRGQNVTFRCDPISEHNRLYWYRQTLGQGPEFLTYFQNEAQLEKSRLLSDRFSAERPKGSFSTLEIQRTEQGDSAMYLCASSLGAAGRLFFGSGTQLSVL.

The rearrangement uses TRBV10-3 and TRBJ1-2; D is possibly TRBD1 (5 bases). The CDR3 has 15 amino acids. CDR1 and CDR2 (germline): ENHRY, SYGVKD. V lost 1 base to trimming and J lost 4 bases, with 13 bases between them. CDR3: CAISEWGTRAYGYTF. CDR3 sequence (DNA): TGTGCCATCAGTGAGTGGGGGACGCGGGCCTATGGCTACACCTTC.

The chain links TRBV10-1 to TRBJ2-5, with 11 bases aligning to TRBD2. Per the germline V gene, CDR1 is WNHNN and CDR2 is SYGVQD (reference sequence). CDR3 length: 16 residues. J gave up 1 base and V 4 bases, and 5 bases lay outside the gene matches. DNA for the CDR3: TGCGCCAGCAGTGGAGGACTAGCGGGTTCCCAAGAGACCCAGTACTTC. The encoded protein is CASSGGLAGSQETQYF.

This chain connects TRBV5-1 to TRBJ2-3, with D perhaps matching TRBD1 (5 bases). V dropped 4 bases and J dropped 2 bases, with 11 bases sitting between them. Per the germline V gene, CDR1 is SGHRS and CDR2 is YFSETQ. The CDR3 totals 14 residues. The CDR3 sequence: CASSTDRTTDTQYF. The CDR3 DNA reads as TGCGCCAGCAGCACTGACAGAACCACAGATACGCAGTATTTT.

This chain links TRBV7-9 with TRBJ1-2; D may be TRBD1 (5 bases). The V and J ends lost 5 bases and 6 bases respectively, with 16 bases between them. The CDR3 is made up of 14 amino acids. The V gene's germline CDR1 is SEHNR and CDR2 FQNEAQ (reference sequence). This CDR3 is CASSRFREVDGYTF. The DNA for the CDR3 is TGTGCCAGCAGCCGATTCAGGGAGGTCGATGGCTACACCTTC.

The CDR3 here is CASSPTLVTSGNTIYF. Here the CDR3 DNA reads TGTGCCAGCTCACCTACCCTTGTGACCTCTGGAAACACCATATATTTT. The chain uses TRBV18 and TRBJ1-3; D unresolved. The germline V and J ends were trimmed by 3 bases and 0 bases, with 12 bases remaining between them. Germline V gives CDR1 KGHSH, CDR2 LQKENI. This CDR3 spans 16 amino acids. The full variable domain, in which reference TRBV18 and TRBJ1-3 provide the parts outside the CDR3, is NAGVMQNPRHLVRRRGQEARLRCSPMKGHSHVYWYRQLPEEGLKFMVYLQKENIIDESGMPKERFSAEFPKEGPSILRIQQVVRGDSAAYFCASSPTLVTSGNTIYFGEGSWLTVV.

V is TRBV5-4 and J is TRBJ1-3, with D possibly TRBD1 on 6 matching bases. CDR3 length equals 14 residues. Trimming shortened V by 4 bases and J by 0 bases, and 8 bases separated the two germline ends. Germline assignment: CDR1 SGHNT and CDR2 YYREEE (reference sequence). The CDR3 loop reads CASSPGVSGNTIYF. The CDR3 DNA reads as TGTGCCAGCAGCCCAGGGGTCTCTGGAAACACCATATATTTT.

CDR3 nucleotides: TGTGCCAGCTCACCACCGGCTAGCGGGGGTTCTGAGGAGACCCAGTACTTC. This codes for CASSPPASGGSEETQYF. V is TRBV18 and J is TRBJ2-5; 10 bases agree with TRBD2. CDR1 and CDR2 from the germline V gene are KGHSH and LQKENI. The CDR3 totals 17 residues. V shed 0 bases, J shed 5 bases, and the junction held 9 bases outside the gene matches. The full variable domain, in which reference TRBV18 and TRBJ2-5 provide the parts outside the CDR3, is NAGVMQNPRHLVRRRGQEARLRCSPMKGHSHVYWYRQLPEEGLKFMVYLQKENIIDESGMPKERFSAEFPKEGPSILRIQQVVRGDSAAYFCASSPPASGGSEETQYFGPGTRLLVL.

The chain joins TRBV7-9 to TRBJ2-7, with 9 bases matching TRBD1. The CDR3 is 15 residues long. Looked up from germline, CDR1 is SEHNR and CDR2 is FQNEAQ (reference sequence). J lost 2 bases, V lost 2 bases, and 4 bases had no gene match. The CDR3 here is CASSLLGQGTYEQYF. The CDR3 DNA is TGTGCCAGCAGCTTACTGGGACAGGGAACCTACGAGCAGTACTTC.

This chain links TRBV4-2 with TRBJ2-1, with D perhaps matching TRBD2 (6 bases). The length of the CDR3 is 15 residues. V was trimmed by 1 base and J by 7 bases, leaving 14 bases between them. The germline gives CDR1 LGHNA, CDR2 YNFKEQ. CDR3 DNA: TGTGCCAGCAGCCAAGGTTCCAGCGGGCTTAATGAGCAGTTCTTC. Translating gives CASSQGSSGLNEQFF.

This sequence joins TRBV13 and TRBJ1-2; D is uncertain. Germline V gene data show CDR1 as PRHDT and CDR2 as FYEKMQ (reference sequence). Trimming took off 8 bases at V and 7 bases at J, with 5 bases between the two ends. The CDR3 has 9 amino acids. This CDR3 is CASLGGYTF. The DNA for the CDR3 is TGTGCCAGCCTCGGTGGCTACACCTTC.

The chain carries TRBV2 and TRBJ1-6, with 8 bases matching TRBD1. The CDR3 has 14 residues. Germline trimming cut 3 bases from V and 9 bases from J; bases unmatched to any gene: 4. Germline lookup yields CDR1 SNHLY and CDR2 FYNNEI. CDR3 protein: CASSEIQGGSPLHF. CDR3 coding DNA: TGTGCCAGCAGTGAGATACAGGGGGGTTCACCCCTCCACTTT.

This clone occurred once. The chain combines TRBV9 with TRBJ2-7; D may be TRBD1 (6 bases). Germline CDR1 SGDLS, CDR2 YYNGEE. Trimming shortened V by 4 bases and J by 1 base, and 15 bases separated the two germline ends. CDR3 length equals 15 residues. The CDR3 sequence is CASSKRDTTSYEQYF. Here the CDR3 DNA reads TGTGCCAGCAGCAAACGGGACACAACTTCCTACGAGCAGTACTTC.

This rearrangement joins TRBV5-1 to TRBJ1-2; D unclear. Trimming shortened V by 4 bases and J by 2 bases, and 9 bases separated the two germline ends. The CDR3 totals 13 residues. The V gene's germline CDR1 is SGHRS and CDR2 YFSETQ. The CDR3 loop reads CASSPYRNYGYTF. The CDR3 region has the DNA TGCGCCAGCAGCCCGTACAGAAACTATGGCTACACCTTC.

The V gene is TRBV7-9, the J gene TRBJ2-5; 8 positions agree with TRBD2. There are 16 residues in the CDR3. V trimming: 3 bases; J trimming: 8 bases; junction bases outside the gene matches: 14. Germline V gives CDR1 SEHNR, CDR2 FQNEAQ (reference sequence). The DNA of the CDR3 is TGTGCCAGCAGCTTCGTACGGGGGGGGTTGCGAGGTACCCAGTACTTC. Protein product: CASSFVRGGLRGTQYF.

This chain links TRBV5-1 with TRBJ2-5, with D possibly being TRBD2 (7 bases). This CDR3 has 17 residues. Deletions cut 0 bases from V and 1 base from J, with 16 bases between. Germline V lookup: CDR1 SGHRS, CDR2 YFSETQ. CDR3 DNA: TGCGCCAGCAGCTTGGCAAGGGGGGGTGCATTCCAAGAGACCCAGTACTTC. Translation gives CASSLARGGAFQETQYF.

DNA of the CDR3: TGTGCCACCCAAGAGGGCCCTTACTACGAGCAGTACTTC. Protein product: CATQEGPYYEQYF. The chain uses TRBV6-1 and TRBJ2-7, with D possibly matching TRBD2 (5 bases). CDR1 is MNHNS, CDR2 SASEGT, per germline. V lost 10 bases, J lost 3 bases, and 16 bases lay in between. The CDR3 is 13 amino acids.